The 20 T cell receptor beta chains reported below all come from one sample, sequenced in a study of CD8 T cells in ankylosing spondylitis. Study-wide results and caveats: Ankylosing spondylitis blood appeared to be characterized by a TCR beta motif of 7 to 9 highly homologous variants.

Via MiXCR, TCRdb re-called the 5' RACE reads, giving one row per CDR3 protein. The sample carries approximately 400,000 distinct CDR3 sequences, more than 15% recorded once. Which antigens these TCRs recognize remains unknown. The source material was blood, either unsorted or a sorted T cell fraction (not recorded which). The receptors were sampled from a male donor with ankylosing spondylitis.

This clonotype was detected a few times. The chain combines TRBV11-2 with TRBJ1-3, with 7 bases aligning to TRBD1. The CDR3 consists of 18 residues. Looked up from germline, CDR1 is SGHAT and CDR2 is FQNNGV. J gave up 2 bases and V 0 bases, and 10 bases lay outside the gene matches. CDR3 sequence reads: CASSLDRGKGGPGNTIYF. The CDR3 bases are TGTGCCAGCAGCTTAGACAGGGGGAAAGGAGGGCCTGGAAACACCATATATTTT.

This clonotype was seen at least ten times. The chain couples TRBV9 to TRBJ1-1, with 8 bases lining up with TRBD1. The CDR3 runs to 15 residues. CDR1 and CDR2 from the germline V gene are SGDLS and YYNGEE. V lost 3 bases, J lost 1 base, and 5 bases stayed unmatched. The CDR3 sequence: CASSDQTGANTEAFF. The DNA for the CDR3 is TGTGCCAGCAGCGACCAGACAGGGGCGAACACTGAAGCTTTCTTT. Variable domain in full (rest from reference TRBV9 and TRBJ1-1): DSGVTQTPKHLITATGQRVTLRCSPRSGDLSVYWYQQSLDQGLQFLIQYYNGEERAKGNILERFSAQQFPDLHSELNLSSLELGDSALYFCASSDQTGANTEAFFGQGTRLTVV.

This clonotype was observed a handful of times. This chain uses TRBV3-1 with TRBJ2-3, with 8 nucleotides matching TRBD2. There are 14 residues in the CDR3. Trimming took 4 bases from V and 6 from J; bases not matched to a gene: 6. Germline V gene data show CDR1 as LGHDT and CDR2 as YNNKEL (reference sequence). The DNA for the CDR3 is TGTGCCAGCAGCCGCCGGACTAGCCGCGATACGCAGTATTTT. Translating gives CASSRRTSRDTQYF.

A few counts support this clonotype. The DNA for the CDR3 is TGTGCCAGCAGCCGGGACAGGGGATTTGAGACCCAGTACTTC. Translated, it gives CASSRDRGFETQYF. The chain is built from TRBV6-1 and TRBJ2-5; 10 nucleotides align to TRBD1. CDR1 is MNHNS, CDR2 SASEGT, per germline. V shed 6 bases and J 5 bases; nucleotides not matched to a gene: 6. This CDR3 contains 14 residues.

The chain combines TRBV7-9 with TRBJ1-2, with a weak D call TRBD1 (6 bases). Trimming stripped 0 bases from V and 4 bases from J, with 12 bases between. This CDR3 contains 15 residues. Germline V lookup: CDR1 SEHNR, CDR2 FQNEAQ (reference sequence). CDR3 sequence: CASSLAGATSYGYTF. The CDR3 bases are TGTGCCAGCAGCTTAGCGGGGGCTACCAGCTATGGCTACACCTTC.

This clonotype appeared many times. The chain combines TRBV5-1 with TRBJ2-7; 8 bases align to TRBD1. V was clipped by 0 bases and J by 3 bases; unmatched bases: 5. Germline V gene data show CDR1 as SGHRS and CDR2 as YFSETQ. The CDR3 is 15 amino acids. The CDR3, as DNA: TGCGCCAGCAGCTTGGCCGGACAGGGTGTCTACGAGCAGTACTTC. This codes for CASSLAGQGVYEQYF.

The chain couples TRBV12-3 or TRBV12-4 to TRBJ2-5; 7 nucleotides match TRBD2. The CDR3 covers 14 residues. The junction had 6 bases not matched to a gene; V was cut back by 3 bases and J by 5 bases. DNA of the CDR3: TGTGCCAGCAGTTTGGGCCTAGCGGTGGAGACCCAGTACTTC. It specifies CASSLGLAVETQYF.

J is TRBJ2-5 and V is TRBV28; D call uncertain. The CDR3 is 14 residues long. Deletions cut 5 bases from V and 2 bases from J, with 12 bases between. Per the germline V gene, CDR1 is MDHEN and CDR2 is SYDVKM. CDR3 DNA sequence: TGTGCCAGCAGTCCCCGACGGGCTCAAGAGACCCAGTACTTC. As protein: CASSPRRAQETQYF.

This clonotype was recorded many times. The rearrangement links TRBV7-2 to TRBJ2-7; the D is unclear. CDR3 length: 13 amino acids. V was trimmed by 5 bases and J by 0 bases, leaving 8 bases between them. Germline CDR1 and CDR2: SGHTA and FQGNSA. The CDR3 here is CASSPGHSYEQYF. For the CDR3, the DNA is TGTGCCAGCAGCCCTGGCCACTCCTACGAGCAGTACTTC.

Ten or more counts support this clonotype. The chain couples TRBV10-2 to TRBJ2-2, with 12 bases fitting TRBD2. This CDR3 comprises 15 residues. Per germline, CDR1 WSHSY and CDR2 SAAADI. Trimming took 6 bases from V and 5 from J; bases not matched to a gene: 4. CDR3 nucleotide sequence: TGCGCCAGCAGGTGGACTAGCGGGATGACCGGGGAGCTGTTTTTT. It is translated as CASRWTSGMTGELFF.

This chain connects TRBV27 to TRBJ2-2; 9 positions agree with TRBD1. CDR1 MNHEY and CDR2 SMNVEV come from the germline V gene (reference sequence). CDR3 length: 16 amino acids. V was pared by 5 bases and J by 4 bases, with 8 bases of the junction left unmatched. The CDR3 reads CASSPRDRVGTGELFF. In DNA form, the CDR3 reads TGTGCCAGCAGTCCCCGGGACAGGGTAGGCACCGGGGAGCTGTTTTTT.

In this sample, this clonotype turned up many times. This sequence joins TRBV12-3 or TRBV12-4 and TRBJ1-4; the D gene is possibly TRBD1 (6 bases). Trimming shortened V by 5 bases and J by 5 bases, and 15 bases separated the two germline ends. CDR3 length: 15 amino acids. CDR3 region: CASSQRTANNEKLFF. The DNA for the CDR3 is TGTGCCAGCAGTCAAAGGACAGCCAACAATGAAAAACTGTTTTTT.

This rearrangement joins TRBV7-3 to TRBJ2-2; perhaps TRBD1 as D (6 bases). Germline loops: CDR1 SGHTA, CDR2 FQGTGA. Trimming shortened V by 3 bases and J by 4 bases, and 12 bases separated the two germline ends. The CDR3 sequence is 15 residues long. CDR3 coding DNA: TGTGCCAGCAGCTTGCAGGGACACCCCACCGGGGAGCTGTTTTTT. Amino acid sequence: CASSLQGHPTGELFF.

This chain uses TRBV20-1 with TRBJ2-7; 9 nucleotides match TRBD2. V lost 6 bases, J lost 0 bases, and 18 bases stayed unmatched. The CDR3 length is 18 residues. Germline CDR1 is DFQATT and CDR2 is SNEGSKA (reference sequence). CDR3: CSAPRTSGRTKTSYEQYF. The CDR3 nucleotides read TGCAGTGCGCCACGGACCAGCGGGAGGACTAAAACCTCCTACGAGCAGTACTTC.

This chain uses TRBV7-9 with TRBJ1-1; D ambiguous. The CDR3 extends over 12 amino acids. CDR1 SEHNR and CDR2 FQNEAQ come from the germline V gene (reference sequence). V lost 3 bases to trimming and J lost 8 bases, with 10 bases between them. This CDR3 is CASSFRDKEAFF. CDR3 nucleotides: TGTGCCAGCAGCTTCCGTGACAAGGAAGCTTTCTTT.

This clonotype was seen a handful of times. J is TRBJ2-3 and V is TRBV20-1; TRBD2 agrees at 12 bases. The germline gives CDR1 DFQATT, CDR2 SNEGSKA (reference sequence). This CDR3 has 15 amino acids. The J segment lost 6 bases and the V segment lost 2 bases, leaving 6 bases of the junction unmatched. CDR3 DNA sequence: TGCAGTGCTAGACTTACTAGCGGGAGGAAGGATACGCAGTATTTT. It codes for CSARLTSGRKDTQYF.

This clonotype was detected ten times or more. The chain is built from TRBV5-1 and TRBJ2-7, with TRBD1 matching over 12 bases. Germline CDR1 is SGHRS and CDR2 is YFSETQ. J lost 3 bases, V lost 4 bases, and 8 bases had no gene match. The CDR3 length is 16 residues. In DNA, the CDR3 is TGCGCCAGCAGCCCGGGGACAGGGGGCGCATACTACGAGCAGTACTTC. It translates to CASSPGTGGAYYEQYF.

This clonotype was detected a few times. This chain joins TRBV9 and TRBJ2-4, with 11 bases aligning to TRBD2. In germline, CDR1 is SGDLS, CDR2 YYNGEE. This CDR3 region has 19 residues. With 5 bases clipped from V and 0 bases from J, the junction kept 13 bases outside the gene matches. CDR3 DNA: TGTGCCAGCAGAGGGTTAGCGGGAGGGAACACCCTAGCCAAAAACATTCAGTACTTC. Amino acid sequence: CASRGLAGGNTLAKNIQYF. Using reference TRBV9 and TRBJ2-4 for the parts outside the CDR3, the full variable domain is DSGVTQTPKHLITATGQRVTLRCSPRSGDLSVYWYQQSLDQGLQFLIQYYNGEERAKGNILERFSAQQFPDLHSELNLSSLELGDSALYFCASRGLAGGNTLAKNIQYFGAGTRLSVL.

This clonotype was seen more than once but under ten times. This sequence joins TRBV5-1 and TRBJ2-5; D gene unclear. Trimming cost V 3 bases and J 5 bases, with 17 bases left between them. This CDR3 spans 15 amino acids. Germline-derived CDR1 and CDR2 are SGHRS and YFSETQ. CDR3 region: CASSWGNYSVETQYF. CDR3 coding DNA: TGCGCCAGCAGCTGGGGAAACTATTCGGTGGAGACCCAGTACTTC.

This chain connects TRBV6-2 or TRBV6-3 to TRBJ2-7; the D gene is possibly TRBD1 (6 bases). Trimming pared 5 bases from V and 5 bases from J, leaving 13 bases between. The CDR3 is made up of 13 amino acids. CDR1 is MNHEY, CDR2 SVGEGT, per germline. The CDR3 DNA is TGTGCCAGCAGTCCAGGGGTTACAAACGAGCAGTACTTC. Encoded protein: CASSPGVTNEQYF.